Listed here are 23 T cell receptor beta chains from one sample, sequenced in a study of T cells in Graves' hyperthyroidism and ophthalmopathy. TCR beta CDR3 regions were amplified from RNA transcripts. The study used the HTBI primer set for a first-round RT-PCR of the TCR CDR3. TCRdb reprocessed the multiplex PCR reads via MiXCR and lists one record per CDR3 protein. The sample records almost 500,000 distinct CDR3 sequences, roughly 23% being singletons. The sequenced sample was blood. These receptors all come from a woman aged 70-85 years with Graves' ophthalmopathy.

Ten or more counts support this clonotype. This rearrangement joins TRBV10-3 to TRBJ1-1, with 11 bases matching TRBD1. This CDR3 comprises 15 residues. Germline assignment: CDR1 ENHRY and CDR2 SYGVKD. After removal of 4 bases from V and 4 bases from J, the junction contained 5 bases not matched to a gene. CDR3 DNA: TGTGCCATCAGTGCGGGACAGGGGGGATTCACTGAAGCTTTCTTT. Translated: CAISAGQGGFTEAFF.

V is TRBV3-1 and J is TRBJ1-1, with TRBD1 identical over 10 bases. CDR1 is LGHDT, CDR2 YNNKEL, per germline (reference sequence). The CDR3 has 15 amino acids. Trimming at V came to 5 bases and at J to 0 bases, leaving 3 bases not matched to a gene. Written as DNA, the CDR3 is TGTGCCAGCAGCGCGACAGGGGGCATGAACACTGAAGCTTTCTTT. The encoded protein is CASSATGGMNTEAFF.

This rearrangement joins TRBV18 to TRBJ1-3, with D tentatively TRBD1 (5 bases). The V and J ends lost 3 bases and 0 bases respectively, with 9 bases between them. CDR3 length: 15 residues. Germline lookup yields CDR1 KGHSH and CDR2 LQKENI. The CDR3 DNA reads as TGTGCCAGCTCACCGGGACTGACCTCTGGAAACACCATATATTTT. Its protein product is CASSPGLTSGNTIYF.

The DNA of the CDR3 is TGCGCCAGCAGCCAAGATGCGCAGGGAGGCATTCAGTACTTC. Encoded protein: CASSQDAQGGIQYF. The chain combines TRBV4-3 with TRBJ2-4; D is perhaps TRBD2 (6 bases). Trimming cost V 0 bases and J 9 bases, with 12 bases left between them. Germline values: CDR1 LGHNA, CDR2 YSLEER. The CDR3 sequence is 14 residues long.

The chain carries TRBV7-3 and TRBJ2-2; tentatively, D is TRBD2 (6 bases). The CDR3 is 13 residues long. Germline-derived CDR1 and CDR2 are SGHTA and FQGTGA. Trimming removed 2 bases at V and 14 bases at J, with 15 bases between. CDR3 protein: CASSLGGTSELFF. The CDR3 DNA follows: TGTGCCAGCAGCTTAGGAGGGACCAGCGAACTGTTTTTT.

This clonotype has ten or more counts. V gene TRBV3-1 combines with J gene TRBJ2-1; TRBD2 matches 7 bases. Unmatched junction bases numbered 1, after V lost 4 bases and J lost 4 bases. CDR1 is LGHDT and CDR2 is YNNKEL in the germline V gene (reference sequence). The CDR3 has 13 amino acids. CDR3 loop: CASSRAGYNEQFF. The DNA for the CDR3 is TGTGCCAGCAGCCGAGCGGGGTACAATGAGCAGTTCTTC.

The chain couples TRBV4-1 to TRBJ1-2, with D unresolved. Germline loops: CDR1 MGHRA, CDR2 YSYEKL. This CDR3 has 15 amino acids. Trimming took off 0 bases at V and 2 bases at J, with 10 bases between the two ends. CDR3 protein: CASSQDFGENYGYTF. The CDR3 DNA follows: TGCGCCAGCAGCCAAGACTTCGGTGAGAACTATGGCTACACCTTC.

A few counts support this clonotype. This sequence joins TRBV7-3 and TRBJ2-7, with D hard to call. The CDR3 has 12 amino acids. Deletions cut 5 bases from V and 8 bases from J, with 13 bases between. CDR1 and CDR2 (germline): SGHTA, FQGTGA. The CDR3: CASSPSVGKQYF. CDR3 coding DNA: TGTGCCAGCAGCCCGTCGGTGGGGAAGCAGTACTTC.

The rearrangement links TRBV19 to TRBJ1-3; no clear D gene. Trimming took 3 bases from V and 0 from J, leaving 9 bases between them. The CDR3 covers 15 residues. Germline loops: CDR1 LNHDA, CDR2 SQIVND (reference sequence). The CDR3 sequence: CASSILSLSGNTIYF. The CDR3 nucleotides are TGTGCCAGTAGTATTCTCTCCCTCTCTGGAAACACCATATATTTT.

Here the CDR3 reads CSVVINSDTQYF. CDR3 in DNA: TGCAGCGTTGTCATAAACTCAGATACGCAGTATTTT. This chain connects TRBV29-1 to TRBJ2-3; D gene unclear. Germline V gene data show CDR1 as SQVTM and CDR2 as ANQGSEA. The ends were cut back, 4 bases at V and 4 bases at J, with 9 bases in the middle. CDR3 length equals 12 residues.

This clonotype came up a few times. The chain has TRBV6-1 and TRBJ1-2; D unresolved. Germline assignment: CDR1 MNHNS and CDR2 SASEGT. The CDR3 consists of 14 residues. Trimming shortened V by 5 bases and J by 0 bases, and 10 bases separated the two germline ends. Written as DNA, the CDR3 is TGTGCCAGCAGTCCTCACTCCACTAACTATGGCTACACCTTC. Translation: CASSPHSTNYGYTF.

The chain combines TRBV18 with TRBJ2-7; a weak D match, TRBD1 (6 bases). In germline, CDR1 is KGHSH, CDR2 LQKENI. CDR3 length: 16 residues. The V end lost 3 bases, the J end lost 6 bases, and 21 bases lay between the germline ends. The CDR3 DNA is TGTGCCAGCTCACCCCCCGCTCCTTACAGGGTTCGCGAGCAGTACTTC. Translated, it gives CASSPPAPYRVREQYF.

This clonotype has at least ten counts. The J gene is TRBJ2-7, the V gene TRBV30; TRBD2 might be the D (6 bases). V lost 0 bases to trimming and J lost 5 bases, with 14 bases between them. Germline-derived CDR1 and CDR2 are GTSNPN and SVGIG (reference sequence). This CDR3 region has 14 residues. The CDR3 loop is CAWSVARDKHEQYF. CDR3 nucleotides: TGTGCCTGGAGTGTCGCGCGGGATAAGCACGAGCAGTACTTC. Full variable domain (missing parts from reference TRBV30 and TRBJ2-7): SQTIHQWPATLVQPVGSPLSLECTVEGTSNPNLYWYRQAAGRGLQLLFYSVGIGQISSEVPQNLSASRPQDRQFILSSKKLLLSDSGFYLCAWSVARDKHEQYFGPGTRLTVT.

This clonotype has a handful of counts. The chain has TRBV27 and TRBJ1-6, with D possibly TRBD1 on 6 matching bases. Trimming left V 5 bases short and J 7 bases short, with 15 bases between. Germline loops: CDR1 MNHEY, CDR2 SMNVEV (reference sequence). The CDR3 length is 15 residues. The CDR3 DNA reads as TGTGCCAGCAGTCCCCGGGTGGGGGGCAATTCACCCCTCCACTTT. Translating it yields CASSPRVGGNSPLHF.

The rearrangement uses TRBV29-1 and TRBJ1-1; tentatively, D is TRBD1 (6 bases). The CDR3 is made up of 13 amino acids. Germline V gene lookup returns CDR1 SQVTM and CDR2 ANQGSEA. With 4 bases removed from V and 0 bases from J, the gap between germline ends came to 9 bases. The CDR3 DNA is TGCAGCGTTGCCAACAGGGTGAACACTGAAGCTTTCTTT. Its protein product is CSVANRVNTEAFF.

This clonotype was found many times. The chain is built from TRBV11-2 and TRBJ2-5; D unclear. CDR3 length: 15 residues. V lost 0 bases to trimming and J lost 0 bases, with 8 bases between them. Germline V CDR1 and CDR2: SGHAT, FQNNGV. The CDR3 DNA is TGTGCCAGCAGCTTAGATGGCGTGTACCAAGAGACCCAGTACTTC. Residues: CASSLDGVYQETQYF.

This rearrangement joins TRBV4-1 to TRBJ2-3; 9 bases agree with TRBD2. J gave up 4 bases and V 6 bases, and 11 bases lay outside the gene matches. The CDR3 runs 16 residues. Looked up from germline, CDR1 is MGHRA and CDR2 is YSYEKL. CDR3 sequence (DNA): TGCGCCAGCAGTTCCTTCAAGCGGGAGGTCTCAGATACGCAGTATTTT. Residues: CASSSFKREVSDTQYF.

This clonotype has ten or more counts. The chain joins TRBV6-1 to TRBJ1-4; a weak D match, TRBD1 (6 bases). This CDR3 is built from 18 residues. Germline values: CDR1 MNHNS, CDR2 SASEGT. Trimming cost V 5 bases and J 0 bases, with 19 bases left between them. The CDR3 reads CASSYGRGSFATNEKLFF. CDR3 nucleotide sequence: TGTGCCAGCAGTTATGGCAGGGGATCCTTTGCAACTAATGAAAAACTGTTTTTT.

V is TRBV12-3 or TRBV12-4 and J is TRBJ1-2; possible D gene TRBD1, 6 bases. The V and J ends lost 3 bases and 3 bases respectively, with 11 bases between them. CDR3 length equals 14 residues. The CDR3 DNA is TGTGCCAGCAGTTTCTCCGGGACACACTATGGCTACACCTTC. Amino acid sequence: CASSFSGTHYGYTF.

The genes are TRBV5-1 and TRBJ1-1; D uncertain. Trimming removed 1 base from V and 2 bases from J, with 9 bases in between. Germline loops: CDR1 SGHRS, CDR2 YFSETQ. This CDR3 is built from 14 residues. The CDR3 DNA is TGCGCCAGCAGCTTGTCCGGGATCAACACTGAAGCTTTCTTT. Encoded protein: CASSLSGINTEAFF.

This clonotype was recorded at least ten times. V usage is TRBV2 and J usage is TRBJ2-1; D not certain. Germline V gene data show CDR1 as SNHLY and CDR2 as FYNNEI. Trimming removed 5 bases from V and 7 bases from J, with 6 bases in between. CDR3 length: 11 residues. The CDR3 DNA sequence: TGTGCCAGCAGTCCGCTTAATGAGCAGTTCTTC. This encodes CASSPLNEQFF.

This clonotype was detected only a few times. The rearrangement links TRBV7-8 to TRBJ2-5, with 7 bases fitting TRBD1. The CDR3 extends over 15 amino acids. V was pared by 5 bases and J by 4 bases, with 10 bases of the junction left unmatched. The germline CDR1 and CDR2 sequences are SGHVS and FQNEAQ. DNA for the CDR3: TGTGCCAGCAGCCCCCGGGACAGCGAAGGAGAGACCCAGTACTTC. This encodes CASSPRDSEGETQYF.

This clonotype has just a few counts. The chain links TRBV27 to TRBJ2-5; 9 bases map to TRBD2. V lost 6 bases, J lost 9 bases, and 11 bases stayed unmatched. The CDR3 sequence is 14 residues long. In germline, CDR1 is MNHEY, CDR2 SMNVEV (reference sequence). CDR3 protein: CASSGGLALGAQYF. In nucleotides, the CDR3 is TGTGCCAGCAGCGGGGGACTAGCTCTGGGGGCCCAGTACTTC.